These T cell receptor beta chains were read from a single sample in a study of molecular identifiers for immune sequencing clone quantification. TCRdb fed the PCR reads into MiXCR, producing one record per CDR3 protein. The sample records some 580,000 distinct CDR3 sequences, 25% being singletons. What was sequenced was naive CD8+ T cells from blood, with Jurkat cell RNA spiked in. The receptors come from a human donor in good health. Some libraries in this study had Jurkat cell RNA spiked in. Each CDR3 is given with its conserved first and last residue. The order of the fields is V gene, clone size, J gene, D gene, CDR3 length, CDR3 DNA, CDR3 protein. A D gene is named only where the DNA matches it firmly. Only part of the rows carry a size: once, few, many, or a class if the clone is expanded.

>TRBV12-3/TRBV12-4|NA|TRBJ1-5|NA|15
TGTGCCAGCAGTTTATCCGAAGGGGGCAATCAGCCCCAGCATTTT
CASSLSEGGNQPQHF
>TRBV19|NA|TRBJ2-3|TRBD2|14
TGTGCCAGTAGTAAGCGGGGGCTGGCAGATACGCAGTATTTT
CASSKRGLADTQYF
>TRBV5-1|many|TRBJ1-1|TRBD1|15
TGCGCCAGCAGCTTGGATCAGGGGGCCTACACTGAAGCTTTCTTT
CASSLDQGAYTEAFF
>TRBV4-1|NA|TRBJ2-7|NA|13
TGCGCCAGCAGCCAAGTGTTAGGAGGGGAGCATTACTTC
CASSQVLGGEHYF
>TRBV12-3/TRBV12-4|many|TRBJ2-5|TRBD1|15
TGTGCCAGCAGTTCCGCAGCCGGGACAGGTTGGACCCAGTACTTC
CASSSAAGTGWTQYF
>TRBV9|many|TRBJ2-3|NA|13
TGTGCCAGCAGCGTCGAATCGGGAGATACGCAGTATTTT
CASSVESGDTQYF
>TRBV4-2|NA|TRBJ2-7|NA|15
TGTGCCAGCAGCCAAGATCGACAGTACTCCTACGAGCGGTACTTC
CASSQDRQYSYERYF
>TRBV27|few|TRBJ2-1|TRBD1|15
TGTGCCAGCACTCTTACAGGGGGAACCTACAATGAGCAGTTCTTC
CASTLTGGTYNEQFF
>TRBV7-6|many|TRBJ2-3|TRBD1|15
TGTGCCAGCAGCCCCTTTACGCCGGGACAGGGGATGCAGTATTTT
CASSPFTPGQGMQYF
>TRBV5-4|few|TRBJ2-5|TRBD1|15
TGTGCCAGCAGCTTGGGATGGGGGACAGAAGAGACCCAGTACTTC
CASSLGWGTEETQYF
>TRBV18|NA|TRBJ2-3|NA|15
TGTGCCAGCTTGCCGACAGCCTCTCTCCCAGATCCGCAGTATTTT
CASLPTASLPDPQYF
>TRBV5-1|many|TRBJ2-3|NA|15
TGCGCCAGCAGCTTGGGGCTAAGCCCGGGGGATACGCAGTATTTT
CASSLGLSPGDTQYF
>TRBV30|NA|TRBJ2-1|TRBD2|13
TGTGCCCGTACTAGCGGGAGAGACAATGAGCAGTTCTTC
CARTSGRDNEQFF
>TRBV5-6|NA|TRBJ2-5|TRBD2|16
TGTGCCAGCAGCTTACCTAGCGGGGGGCCCCAAGAGACCCAGTACTTC
CASSLPSGGPQETQYF
>TRBV19|NA|TRBJ1-1|NA|15
TGTGCCAGTAGTATAAGCGGAGGGTGGAACACTGAAGCTTTCTTT
CASSISGGWNTEAFF
>TRBV6-4|many|TRBJ1-5|NA|12
TGTGCCAACCTACAGGGTTTTCAGCCCCAGCATTTT
CANLQGFQPQHF
>TRBV7-8|NA|TRBJ2-7|NA|16
TGTGCCAGCAGCCCACGATGGACTGAGGGCATACGTGAGCAGTACTTC
CASSPRWTEGIREQYF
>TRBV4-1|many|TRBJ1-5|TRBD1|17
TGCGCCAGCAGCCAAGTGGTCGGGACAGGGGATACTCAGCCCCAGCATTTT
CASSQVVGTGDTQPQHF
>TRBV7-9|many|TRBJ2-3|TRBD2|13
TGTGCCAGCAGCTCACGGACTAGTGATACGCAGTATTTT
CASSSRTSDTQYF
>TRBV9|once|TRBJ2-1|TRBD2|17
TGTGCCAGCAGCGCCAGCCCGGGACTAGTATCCTACAATGAGCAGTTCTTC
CASSASPGLVSYNEQFF
>TRBV28|NA|TRBJ2-1|TRBD1|16
TGTGCCAGCAGTTCCCGAACAGGGGGCGCGAACAATGAGCAGTTCTTC
CASSSRTGGANNEQFF
>TRBV7-9|few|TRBJ2-7|NA|12
TGTGCCAGCAGCTCACTATCGTGGGAGCAGTACTTC
CASSSLSWEQYF
>TRBV7-6|few|TRBJ2-7|TRBD2|15
TGTGCCAGCAGCTTAAGCGGGGGGGGGACCTACGAGCAGTACTTC
CASSLSGGGTYEQYF
>TRBV7-2|many|TRBJ2-3|TRBD2|17
TGTGCCAGCAGCTTATTTGGCGGGGGGCCTAGCACAGATACGCAGTATTTT
CASSLFGGGPSTDTQYF
>TRBV29-1|many|TRBJ1-2|NA|11
TGCAGCGCCGATTCCGGCGTTAGCTACACCTTC
CSADSGVSYTF
>TRBV10-3|many|TRBJ2-5|NA|13
TGTGCCATCAACGGCGGTAACCAAGAGACCCAGTACTTC
CAINGGNQETQYF
>TRBV6-2/TRBV6-3|NA|TRBJ2-3|TRBD2|16
TGTGCCAGCAGTTCCCGAGGGGCGGGAGTATCAGATACGCAGTATTTT
CASSSRGAGVSDTQYF
>TRBV14|NA|TRBJ2-3|NA|13
TGTGCCAGCAGCCACGCTGGCTCAGGTACGCAGTATTTT
CASSHAGSGTQYF
>TRBV27|NA|TRBJ1-2|NA|14
TGTGCCAGCAGTTTCAAGGGCGGCAGTTTCGGCTACACCTTC
CASSFKGGSFGYTF
>TRBV7-9|few|TRBJ2-5|TRBD2|15
TGTGCCAGCAGCTACCTAAGCGGGGCGGGGGAGACCCAGTACTTC
CASSYLSGAGETQYF
>TRBV7-9|few|TRBJ2-2|NA|14
TGTGCCAGCAGTCCCAGGACCCAACTCGGGGAGCTGTTTTTT
CASSPRTQLGELFF
>TRBV21-1|NA|TRBJ1-1|NA|18
TGTGCCAGCAGCAGACGGGGACAGCACCAAGGGAAGAACACTGAAGCTTTCTTT
CASSRRGQHQGKNTEAFF
>TRBV9|few|TRBJ1-2|TRBD1|16
TGTGCCAGCAGCACGCGAGGAGGGGGCTCTAACTATGGCTACACCTTC
CASSTRGGGSNYGYTF
>TRBV24-1|few|TRBJ2-1|TRBD2|14
TGTGCTACCGGACTAGCGGGAGCGAACAATGAGCAGTTCTTC
CATGLAGANNEQFF
>TRBV19|NA|TRBJ2-5|NA|13
TGTGCCAGTAGTATAGTGGGAGAAGAGACCCAGTACTTC
CASSIVGEETQYF
>TRBV5-1|once|TRBJ2-1|NA|19
TGCGCCAGCAGCTTGGCCAATGTGGCCACACTGGACTCCTACAATGAGCAGTTCTTC
CASSLANVATLDSYNEQFF
>TRBV15|few|TRBJ2-5|TRBD2|15
TGTGCCACCAGCAACCCACTAGCGGGATCGAAGACCCAGTACTTC
CATSNPLAGSKTQYF
>TRBV20-1|NA|TRBJ2-5|TRBD1|15
TGCAGTGCTAGTAGCGGACAGGGCCTACAAGAGACCCAGTACTTC
CSASSGQGLQETQYF
>TRBV7-9|few|TRBJ2-3|TRBD1|15
TGTGCCAGCAGCAAAGGGACAGTTAGCACAGATACGCAGTATTTT
CASSKGTVSTDTQYF
>TRBV27|NA|TRBJ2-5|NA|13
TGTGCCAGCAGTTCCTTAGCGTCGGAGACCCAGTACTTC
CASSSLASETQYF
>TRBV5-6|NA|TRBJ1-5|NA|16
TGTGCCAGCAGCGTGGCCTCGGGGTATAGCAATCAGCCCCAGCATTTT
CASSVASGYSNQPQHF
>TRBV2|few|TRBJ1-1|NA|13
TGTGCCAGCAGTGAACCCCTGGGCACTGAAGCTTTCTTT
CASSEPLGTEAFF
>TRBV6-2/TRBV6-3|many|TRBJ1-5|NA|15
TGTGCCAGCATAGGCCGACAAGCTCACAATCAGCCCCAGCATTTT
CASIGRQAHNQPQHF